The 22 T cell receptor beta chains presented below share a single source sample, sequenced in a study of T cell changes during pregnancy in multiple sclerosis. TCRdb's copy holds only in-frame clones and misses some; the assay was immunoSEQ multiplex PCR. Of roughly 45,000 clones detected, about 85% appear once; the ten largest clones hold roughly 1.2%. The sequencing used CD4+ T cells from peripheral blood mononuclear cells, collected in the second trimester of pregnancy. These receptors were collected from a female donor with multiple sclerosis, enrolled in a pregnancy study.

In this sample, this clone turned up once. The genes are TRBV5-4 and TRBJ1-1, with D perhaps matching TRBD1 (5 bases). V was cut by 3 bases and J by 3 bases, with 6 bases left in between. The CDR3 loop spans 12 amino acids. Germline values: CDR1 SGHNT, CDR2 YYREEE (reference sequence). The CDR3 reads CASSWGDTEAFF. CDR3 DNA: TGTGCCAGCAGCTGGGGGGACACTGAAGCTTTCTTT.

This sequence joins TRBV15 and TRBJ1-1, with D hard to call. CDR1 is LNHNV and CDR2 is YYDKDF in the germline V gene (reference sequence). The V gene lost 1 base and the J gene lost 1 base, with 10 bases spanning the gap. This CDR3 has 15 amino acids. In DNA, the CDR3 is TGTGCCACCAGCAGAGGCGGAGTTGAGAACACTGAAGCTTTCTTT. Translation gives CATSRGGVENTEAFF.

V gene TRBV5-6 combines with J gene TRBJ2-7; possible D gene TRBD2, 5 bases. The CDR3 has 15 residues. V lost 1 base, J lost 0 bases, and 11 bases lay in between. Germline V CDR1 and CDR2: SGHDT, YYEEEE. In DNA form, the CDR3 reads TGTGCCAGCAGCTTGCGGGATCTAACCTCCTACGAGCAGTACTTC. It encodes CASSLRDLTSYEQYF.

This chain joins TRBV1 and TRBJ2-3; no check of the table's D call, TRBD2, against the DNA was made. TRBV1 is a known pseudogene. The CDR3 covers 21 residues. CDR3 loop: CTSSQPRLAGEVESVTDTQYF. CDR3 sequence (DNA): TGCACCAGCAGCCAACCAAGACTAGCGGGAGAAGTTGAATCGGTCACAGATACGCAGTATTTT.

The chain combines TRBV10-3 with TRBJ2-3; D perhaps matches TRBD2 (5 bases). The germline V and J ends were trimmed by 7 bases and 2 bases, with 19 bases remaining between them. Germline-derived CDR1 and CDR2 are ENHRY and SYGVKD. The CDR3 has 16 residues. CDR3 nucleotide sequence: TGTGCCATCACCACCGGGGTCACTCGCAACACAGATACGCAGTATTTT. This codes for CAITTGVTRNTDTQYF.

The chain uses TRBV5-1 and TRBJ2-1; 9 nucleotides agree with TRBD2. CDR3 length: 14 residues. CDR1 SGHRS and CDR2 YFSETQ come from the germline V gene. J was trimmed by 5 bases and V by 0 bases; bases with no gene match: 0. The CDR3 coding sequence is TGCGCCAGCAGCTTGGGACTAGCGGACAATGAGCAGTTCTTC. Translating it yields CASSLGLADNEQFF.

This clone was seen only once. The genes are TRBV19 and TRBJ1-5; maybe TRBD1 (6 bases). The V and J ends lost 8 bases and 0 bases respectively, with 14 bases between them. Per germline, CDR1 LNHDA and CDR2 SQIVND (reference sequence). This CDR3 has 15 residues. The CDR3 here is CASGGPSGSNQPQHF. The DNA for the CDR3 is TGTGCCAGTGGGGGCCCAAGCGGTAGCAATCAGCCCCAGCATTTT.

This chain links TRBV19 with TRBJ2-3, with 7 bases that match TRBD2. The length of the CDR3 is 16 residues. After removal of 6 bases from V and 4 bases from J, the junction contained 13 bases not matched to a gene. Per germline, CDR1 LNHDA and CDR2 SQIVND (reference sequence). The DNA for the CDR3 is TGTGCCAGTAGCTATCCAGCGGGGCGAGTGGCAGATACGCAGTATTTT. Its translation: CASSYPAGRVADTQYF.

The chain links TRBV7-2 to TRBJ2-7, with D possibly being TRBD1 (6 bases). V lost 0 bases to trimming and J lost 7 bases, with 22 bases between them. Germline loops: CDR1 SGHTA, CDR2 FQGNSA. CDR3 length: 17 residues. CDR3 DNA: TGTGCCAGCAGCTTAGCGGGAGTAGGGGGACGGAATGGTGAGCAGTACTTC. Residues: CASSLAGVGGRNGEQYF.

The chain joins TRBV7-9 to TRBJ2-1; D remains ambiguous. Germline V lookup: CDR1 SEHNR, CDR2 FQNEAQ (reference sequence). This CDR3 is built from 16 residues. With 2 bases removed from V and 6 bases from J, the gap between germline ends came to 17 bases. CDR3: CASSLSVGSPPNEQFF. CDR3 sequence (DNA): TGTGCCAGCAGCTTAAGCGTCGGTTCTCCGCCCAATGAGCAGTTCTTC.

The CDR3: CASSARGSLYEQYF. The CDR3 DNA follows: TGTGCCAGCAGCGCCAGGGGGTCTCTCTACGAGCAGTACTTC. The chain carries TRBV9 and TRBJ2-7; 7 nucleotides agree with TRBD1. The CDR3 is 14 residues long. Unmatched junction bases numbered 6, after V lost 3 bases and J lost 3 bases. The germline gives CDR1 SGDLS, CDR2 YYNGEE.

Here the CDR3 DNA reads TGTGCCAGTAGTACCACAGGCCCAAAGCAGCCCCAGCATTTT. Translated: CASSTTGPKQPQHF. The V call is TRBV19, the J call TRBJ1-5; a weak D match, TRBD1 (5 bases). The CDR3 sequence is 14 residues long. Germline V gene data show CDR1 as LNHDA and CDR2 as SQIVND (reference sequence). The V and J ends lost 4 bases and 7 bases respectively, with 14 bases between them.

The chain's CDR3 is CASSLLAGYEQYF. The CDR3 DNA reads as TGCGCCAGCAGCTTGCTAGCGGGCTACGAGCAGTACTTC. The chain joins TRBV5-1 to TRBJ2-7; 8 bases line up with TRBD2. Germline values: CDR1 SGHRS, CDR2 YFSETQ. The CDR3 totals 13 residues. V was pared by 1 base and J by 3 bases, with 0 bases of the junction left unmatched.

The chain couples TRBV7-3 to TRBJ2-2, with D possibly being TRBD1 (6 bases). Looked up from germline, CDR1 is SGHTA and CDR2 is FQGTGA. V shed 2 bases and J shed 2 bases, with 9 bases lying between them. There are 15 residues in the CDR3. The CDR3 region is CASSLGQFNTGELFF. CDR3 nucleotide sequence: TGTGCCAGCAGCTTAGGACAGTTTAACACCGGGGAGCTGTTTTTT.

The rearrangement joins TRBV27 to TRBJ1-4, with 7 bases fitting TRBD1. The V segment lost 5 bases and the J segment 6 bases; nucleotides outside the gene matches: 9. This CDR3 contains 15 residues. Germline V gene data show CDR1 as MNHEY and CDR2 as SMNVEV (reference sequence). CDR3 DNA sequence: TGTGCCAGCAGTCCACAAGAGACAGGGCATGAAAAACTGTTTTTT. The encoded protein is CASSPQETGHEKLFF.

The chain couples TRBV4-2 to TRBJ1-3; 7 bases match TRBD1. The CDR3 sequence is 15 residues long. V trimming: 4 bases; J trimming: 4 bases; junction bases outside the gene matches: 7. The germline CDR1 and CDR2 sequences are LGHNA and YNFKEQ. The CDR3 here is CASSPTTGLGNTIYF. CDR3 nucleotides: TGTGCCAGCAGCCCTACGACAGGGCTCGGAAACACCATATATTTT.

V usage is TRBV6-1 and J usage is TRBJ2-3; TRBD2 matches 9 bases. This CDR3 region has 15 residues. From germline, CDR1 is MNHNS and CDR2 SASEGT. J gave up 2 bases and V 2 bases, and 2 bases lay outside the gene matches. The CDR3 DNA reads TGTGCCAGCAGTGAAAGCGGGAGGCCCACAGATACGCAGTATTTT. As protein: CASSESGRPTDTQYF.

The chain employs TRBV7-2 and TRBJ2-7; 7 bases fit TRBD1. The V gene end was trimmed by 6 bases and the J gene end by 2 bases; junction bases not matched to a gene: 4. In germline, CDR1 is SGHTA, CDR2 FQGNSA. The CDR3 sequence is 13 residues long. Here the CDR3 DNA reads TGTGCCAGCAGTCGAACAGGGGCCTACGAGCAGTACTTC. It is translated as CASSRTGAYEQYF.

This chain joins TRBV5-6 and TRBJ2-3, with 9 bases aligning to TRBD1. Trimming cost V 6 bases and J 1 base; bases outside gene matches: 6. Germline V gives CDR1 SGHDT, CDR2 YYEEEE. CDR3 length equals 15 residues. The CDR3: CASTETGGRTDTQYF. DNA for the CDR3: TGTGCCAGCACCGAGACAGGGGGGCGCACAGATACGCAGTATTTT.

CDR3 sequence: CASSEVAGGSYNSPLHF. The CDR3 DNA is TGTGCCAGCAGCGAGGTAGCAGGGGGCTCCTATAATTCACCCCTCCACTTT. The chain joins TRBV9 to TRBJ1-6; 7 positions match TRBD1. This CDR3 region has 17 residues. Losses at the gene ends were 3 bases for V and 0 bases for J; bases not matched to a gene: 6. CDR1 and CDR2 (germline): SGDLS, YYNGEE.

The chain joins TRBV19 to TRBJ2-5; D is unresolved. CDR3 length equals 12 residues. CDR1 is LNHDA, CDR2 SQIVND, per germline (reference sequence). V was pared by 0 bases and J by 7 bases, with 6 bases between. CDR3 sequence reads: CASSIESGTQYF. Here the CDR3 DNA reads TGTGCCAGTAGTATAGAGTCGGGGACCCAGTACTTC.

V gene TRBV5-1 combines with J gene TRBJ2-7; weak D call: TRBD1 (5 bases). In germline, CDR1 is SGHRS, CDR2 YFSETQ. V was pared by 0 bases and J by 7 bases, with 11 bases between. The CDR3 is 13 residues long. The CDR3 protein is CASSLEGRGEQYF. The CDR3 DNA sequence: TGCGCCAGCAGCTTGGAGGGGCGTGGGGAGCAGTACTTC.